A single sample is the source of the 11 T cell receptor beta chains below, sequenced in a study of blood T cell repertoires in COVID-19. Produced via immunoSEQ multiplex PCR; TCRdb's table is partial and in-frame only. This table has tens of thousands of clones, 79% appearing once. Input material: peripheral blood. The receptors derive from a woman of 80 years or more with acute or convalescent COVID-19.

The chain employs TRBV4-2 and TRBJ2-3, with 10 bases that match TRBD1. Germline lookup yields CDR1 LGHNA and CDR2 YNFKEQ. The CDR3 covers 16 residues. Trimming removed 0 bases from V and 1 base from J; junction bases left unmatched: 1. CDR3 coding DNA: TGTGCCAGCAGCCAAGATGGGACAGGGGGCACAGATACGCAGTATTTT. Translating it yields CASSQDGTGGTDTQYF.

The chain couples TRBV7-2 to TRBJ2-3, with 7 bases aligning to TRBD2. Germline lookup yields CDR1 SGHTA and CDR2 FQGNSA. V lost 0 bases and J lost 5; bases outside the gene matches: 2. This CDR3 contains 14 residues. CDR3 amino acids: CASSLAGGLDTQYF. For the CDR3, the DNA is TGTGCCAGCAGCTTAGCGGGAGGGTTAGATACGCAGTATTTT.

The rearrangement uses TRBV4-1 and TRBJ1-4, with TRBD1 identical over 11 bases. The germline V gene encodes CDR1 MGHRA and CDR2 YSYEKL. CDR3 length: 18 amino acids. V was clipped by 3 bases and J by 7 bases; unmatched bases: 13. The CDR3 nucleotides are TGCGCCAGCAGCCATCGGGCAGGGACAGGGGGTCGGGTTGAAAAACTGTTTTTT. Translated, it gives CASSHRAGTGGRVEKLFF.

The V gene is TRBV7-2, the J gene TRBJ2-1; no firm D call. From germline, CDR1 is SGHTA and CDR2 FQGNSA. This CDR3 has 15 amino acids. The ends were cut back, 5 bases at V and 3 bases at J, with 14 bases in the middle. The chain's CDR3 is CASSANSQLYNEQFF. For the CDR3, the DNA is TGTGCCAGCAGCGCGAACAGTCAGCTCTACAATGAGCAGTTCTTC.

The CDR3 reads CASSLSGQGAYEQYF. For the CDR3, the DNA is TGTGCCAGCAGCTTATCGGGACAGGGGGCCTACGAGCAGTACTTC. The rearrangement links TRBV7-8 to TRBJ2-7, with 11 bases matching TRBD1. The junction had 2 bases not matched to a gene; V was cut back by 2 bases and J by 2 bases. The CDR3 sequence is 15 residues long. Per the germline V gene, CDR1 is SGHVS and CDR2 is FQNEAQ.

V gene TRBV10-3 combines with J gene TRBJ1-1, with D maybe TRBD1 (6 bases). Deletions cut 10 bases from V and 3 bases from J, with 12 bases between. The CDR3 has 12 residues. Per germline, CDR1 ENHRY and CDR2 SYGVKD. CDR3 loop: CATEGGDTEAFF. In DNA form, the CDR3 reads TGTGCCACCGAGGGGGGGGACACTGAAGCTTTCTTT.

CDR3 in amino acids: CASKGGRGSPADTQYF. The DNA of the CDR3 is TGTGCCAGCAAGGGGGGCCGCGGGAGTCCGGCAGATACGCAGTATTTT. This chain uses TRBV7-9 with TRBJ2-3; TRBD2 might be the D (7 bases). The CDR3 has 16 residues. Germline V CDR1 and CDR2: SEHNR, FQNEAQ (reference sequence). The V end lost 7 bases, the J end lost 4 bases, and 21 bases lay between the germline ends.

The chain joins TRBV10-2 to TRBJ1-5, with TRBD1 identical over 7 bases. In germline, CDR1 is WSHSY, CDR2 SAAADI. Unmatched junction bases numbered 6, after V lost 0 bases and J lost 7 bases. The CDR3 consists of 15 residues. The CDR3 coding sequence is TGCGCCAGCAGTGAGTCGTGGACAGGCACCCAGCCCCAGCATTTT. The encoded protein is CASSESWTGTQPQHF.

This chain joins TRBV5-4 and TRBJ2-5; TRBD2 is a possible D gene (5 bases). V was clipped by 4 bases and J by 5 bases, with 15 bases between them. CDR3 length: 14 residues. Germline V gives CDR1 SGHNT, CDR2 YYREEE (reference sequence). The CDR3 sequence is CASSRRPAGETQYF. The CDR3 nucleotides are TGTGCCAGCAGCCGACGACCCGCGGGCGAGACCCAGTACTTC.

This clone was counted a single time. The V gene is TRBV3-1 (or the pseudogene TRBV3-2), the J gene TRBJ2-4, with D possibly TRBD2 on 6 matching bases. Per germline, CDR1 LGHDT and CDR2 YNNKEL (reference sequence). CDR3 size: 16 residues. Trimming cost V 5 bases and J 0 bases, with 14 bases left between them. Written as DNA, the CDR3 is TGTGCCAGCAGCTACCGCGGGGCTCTAGCCAAAAACATTCAGTACTTC. Amino acid sequence: CASSYRGALAKNIQYF.

The chain recombines TRBV29-1 with TRBJ2-7; TRBD1 is a possible D gene (5 bases). Germline V gene lookup returns CDR1 SQVTM and CDR2 ANQGSEA. Trimming cost V 6 bases and J 0 bases, with 12 bases left between them. The CDR3 is 13 amino acids. CDR3 in DNA: TGCAGCGTAGGACAACGATCCTCCTACGAGCAGTACTTC. This sequence encodes CSVGQRSSYEQYF.